This T cell receptor beta chain is drawn from a study of cytotoxic CD8 clonotypes in ibrutinib-treated CLL. Germline loops: CDR1 SGHAT, CDR2 FQDESV (reference sequence). Trimming pared 5 bases from V and 1 base from J, leaving 9 bases between. CDR3 size: 13 residues. The protocol was immunoSEQ multiplex PCR, while the TCRdb copy is restricted to in-frame clones and leaves out a portion. The table includes about 86,000 clones, just over 85% detected once. The chain recombines TRBV11-1 with TRBJ2-7; D gene unclear. The specimen comprised PBMCs, sampled before ibrutinib treatment. This sequence originates from a human donor with chronic lymphocytic leukemia. The CDR3 protein is CASSDPRSYEQYF. In DNA, the CDR3 is TGTGCCAGCAGCGACCCAAGATCCTACGAGCAGTACTTC.